The TCR beta chain under discussion was sequenced for a study of cytomegalovirus exposure and HLA in healthy donors. General study findings and limits: It was confirmed in vitro that a few of the CMV-associated chains were specific for CMV antigens. A subsequent analysis found that TCR clusters from the first cohort also tended to co-occur in the 90 to 150 validation repertoires, with roughly 95% of cluster scores above 0. The classifier was said to identify cytomegalovirus status with high specificity and sensitivity.

Only one count was recorded for this clone. Its specificity is not known. Measured with immunoSEQ multiplex PCR; TCRdb has only the in-frame clones, and not every one. The sample lists some 150,000 clones, 89% occurring once. The donors were members of the validation cohort, which comprised 120 subjects and was separate from the first cohort of 600 to 800 subjects. The source of this sequence is a woman aged 18-29 years in good health and CMV-seropositive. Sequencing was done on a sample of PBMCs.

CDR3 loop: CASGGQGAWNEQFF. The CDR3 region has the DNA TGTGCCAGCGGGGGACAGGGGGCATGGAATGAGCAGTTCTTC. The chain links TRBV9 to TRBJ2-1, with 12 bases aligning to TRBD1. This CDR3 is built from 14 residues. Germline V gives CDR1 SGDLS, CDR2 YYNGEE. The trim removed 7 bases at V and 7 bases at J, leaving 6 bases unmatched. The whole variable domain, remainder taken from reference TRBV9 and TRBJ2-1, is DSGVTQTPKHLITATGQRVTLRCSPRSGDLSVYWYQQSLDQGLQFLIQYYNGEERAKGNILERFSAQQFPDLHSELNLSSLELGDSALYFCASGGQGAWNEQFFGPGTRLTVL.